This entry lists 27 T cell receptor beta chains sequenced from one sample in a study of shared clonotypes between healthy human individuals. Naive CD8 populations comprised CD45RO-negative cells positively selected for CCR7, excluding terminally differentiated effector memory CD45RA+ cells. Generated by immunoSEQ multiplex PCR, the TCRdb table keeps only in-frame clones and is missing some. The table includes around 650,000 clones, roughly 96% detected once. The sequenced material came from naive CD8+ T cells sorted from blood. The receptors originated from a young woman in good health.

J is TRBJ2-7 and V is TRBV5-4, with D hard to call. The CDR3 runs to 15 residues. Trimming shortened V by 4 bases and J by 0 bases, and 14 bases separated the two germline ends. The germline CDR1 and CDR2 sequences are SGHNT and YYREEE (reference sequence). This CDR3 is CASSPVGGSSYEQYF. The CDR3 coding sequence is TGTGCCAGCAGCCCGGTAGGCGGAAGCTCCTACGAGCAGTACTTC.

V usage is TRBV28 and J usage is TRBJ1-1; 7 nucleotides match TRBD1. Per germline, CDR1 MDHEN and CDR2 SYDVKM. The CDR3 runs to 15 residues. V shed 4 bases and J 1 base; nucleotides not matched to a gene: 6. For the CDR3, the DNA is TGTGCCAGCAGTTCCCGACAGGGTTCGAACACTGAAGCTTTCTTT. Protein: CASSSRQGSNTEAFF.

The gene calls are TRBV2 and TRBJ2-7, with 7 bases fitting TRBD1. CDR1 SNHLY and CDR2 FYNNEI come from the germline V gene. The CDR3 covers 13 residues. Germline trimming cut 6 bases from V and 1 base from J; bases unmatched to any gene: 3. Here the CDR3 reads CASRETGSYEQYF. The CDR3 DNA reads as TGTGCCAGCAGGGAGACAGGGTCCTACGAGCAGTACTTC.

This sequence joins TRBV7-3 and TRBJ2-2; D call uncertain. CDR3 length equals 12 residues. Trimming took off 6 bases at V and 2 bases at J, with 4 bases between the two ends. Germline CDR1 is SGHTA and CDR2 is FQGTGA. This chain's CDR3 is CASRPNTGELFF. Written as DNA, the CDR3 is TGTGCCAGCAGACCAAACACCGGGGAGCTGTTTTTT. Complete variable domain (other parts from reference TRBV7-3 and TRBJ2-2): GAGVSQTPSNKVTEKGKYVELRCDPISGHTALYWYRQSLGQGPEFLIYFQGTGAADDSGLPNDRFFAVRPEGSVSTLKIQRTERGDSAVYLCASRPNTGELFFGEGSRLTVL.

The gene calls are TRBV27 and TRBJ2-7; D is uncertain. The CDR3 has 14 residues. Germline assignment: CDR1 MNHEY and CDR2 SMNVEV (reference sequence). Deletions cut 5 bases from V and 2 bases from J, with 13 bases between. CDR3 DNA sequence: TGTGCCAGCAGTGACCGGGTTAATCCCTACGAGCAGTACTTC. Amino acid sequence: CASSDRVNPYEQYF.

The V call is TRBV7-9, the J call TRBJ1-5, with a tentative D call TRBD1 (6 bases). There are 14 residues in the CDR3. Germline V gene data show CDR1 as SEHNR and CDR2 as FQNEAQ (reference sequence). Between the trimmed V and J ends, which lost 5 bases and 6 bases, there was a span of 14 bases. In nucleotides, the CDR3 is TGTGCCAGCAGCGTGGACAGCCCAATTCAGCCCCAGCATTTT. It specifies CASSVDSPIQPQHF.

The genes are TRBV5-6 and TRBJ1-5; D remains unclear. Trimming stripped 4 bases from V and 1 base from J, with 6 bases between. This CDR3 has 13 amino acids. Germline-derived CDR1 and CDR2 are SGHDT and YYEEEE. CDR3 residues: CASSITSNQPQHF. CDR3 DNA: TGTGCCAGCAGCATAACAAGCAATCAGCCCCAGCATTTT.

V and J are TRBV4-2 and TRBJ1-5; D unclear. Trimming cost V 0 bases and J 7 bases, with 13 bases left between them. Looked up from germline, CDR1 is LGHNA and CDR2 is YNFKEQ. This CDR3 is 15 amino acids long. The CDR3 loop reads CASSQDTAAGQPQHF. The DNA of the CDR3 is TGTGCCAGCAGCCAAGACACTGCGGCCGGCCAGCCCCAGCATTTT.

The V and J genes are TRBV19 and TRBJ2-1, with D tentatively TRBD1 (5 bases). Germline V gene sequence: CDR1 LNHDA, CDR2 SQIVND (reference sequence). The CDR3 is 12 residues long. Deletions cut 8 bases from V and 7 bases from J, with 12 bases between. DNA for the CDR3: TGTGCCAGTTGGGGCCGGTGGAATGAGCAGTTCTTC. It specifies CASWGRWNEQFF.

The CDR3 spells CASSEVTGTGIYEQYF. The CDR3 nucleotides read TGTGCCAGCAGTGAAGTCACCGGGACAGGGATCTACGAGCAGTACTTC. The chain recombines TRBV6-1 with TRBJ2-7; the match to TRBD1 covers 9 bases. CDR1 is MNHNS and CDR2 is SASEGT in the germline V gene. The trim removed 1 base at V and 3 bases at J, leaving 7 bases unmatched. The CDR3 spans 16 residues.

The CDR3, as DNA: TGTGCCAGCAGCCCGGCCGGGACAGTCTACGAGCAGTACTTC. Amino acid sequence: CASSPAGTVYEQYF. The chain is built from TRBV9 and TRBJ2-7; TRBD1 agrees at 7 bases. Germline V gene lookup returns CDR1 SGDLS and CDR2 YYNGEE. J gave up 3 bases and V 4 bases, and 7 bases lay outside the gene matches. The CDR3 is 14 residues long.

V and J are TRBV28 and TRBJ2-3; 13 nucleotides align to TRBD2. This CDR3 has 16 residues. Per the germline V gene, CDR1 is MDHEN and CDR2 is SYDVKM. V lost 5 bases to trimming and J lost 3 bases; unmatched junction nucleotides: 5. The CDR3: CASSIELAGGTDTQYF. In nucleotides, the CDR3 is TGTGCCAGCAGTATTGAACTAGCGGGAGGGACAGATACGCAGTATTTT.

The J gene is TRBJ1-4, the V gene TRBV6-6; D is uncertain. V shed 5 bases and J shed 0 bases, with 4 bases lying between them. Per the germline V gene, CDR1 is MNHNY and CDR2 is SVGAGI (reference sequence). The CDR3 has 13 amino acids. CDR3 DNA sequence: TGTGCCAGCAGTGGTTCAACTAATGAAAAACTGTTTTTT. Its translation is CASSGSTNEKLFF.

The chain couples TRBV27 to TRBJ2-5; possible D gene TRBD2, 6 bases. CDR3 size: 15 residues. CDR1 is MNHEY, CDR2 SMNVEV, per germline (reference sequence). The V gene lost 3 bases and the J gene lost 5 bases, with 16 bases spanning the gap. The CDR3 reads CASSFLGGELETQYF. The CDR3 DNA sequence: TGTGCCAGCAGTTTTTTGGGGGGTGAATTGGAGACCCAGTACTTC.

The sample holds one count of this clone. This specimen includes other DNA sequences encoding the same CDR3. The gene calls are TRBV2 and TRBJ1-3; D is undetermined. V shed 6 bases and J shed 4 bases, with 4 bases lying between them. The germline CDR1 and CDR2 sequences are SNHLY and FYNNEI. The CDR3 is 11 residues long. The CDR3 sequence is CASSPGNTIYF. The CDR3 region has the DNA TGTGCCAGCAGCCCCGGAAACACCATATATTTT. Variable domain in full (rest from reference TRBV2 and TRBJ1-3): EPEVTQTPSHQVTQMGQEVILRCVPISNHLYFYWYRQILGQKVEFLVSFYNNEISEKSEIFDDQFSVERPDGSNFTLKIRSTKLEDSAMYFCASSPGNTIYFGEGSWLTVV.

The rearrangement uses TRBV7-9 and TRBJ2-7; tentatively, D is TRBD1 (5 bases). Germline V CDR1 and CDR2: SEHNR, FQNEAQ (reference sequence). This CDR3 contains 14 residues. Trimming took off 5 bases at V and 0 bases at J, with 11 bases between the two ends. CDR3 amino acids: CASSPRESSYEQYF. CDR3 nucleotides: TGTGCCAGCAGCCCCAGGGAATCCTCCTACGAGCAGTACTTC.

The gene calls are TRBV27 and TRBJ2-3, with D possibly being TRBD1 (6 bases). V gave up 6 bases and J gave up 6 bases, with 22 bases separating them. Germline V gene lookup returns CDR1 MNHEY and CDR2 SMNVEV (reference sequence). The CDR3 is 16 amino acids. This CDR3 is CASSLQTGTHGDTQYF. CDR3 bases: TGTGCCAGCAGCCTTCAAACCGGGACACATGGGGATACGCAGTATTTT.

The chain employs TRBV28 and TRBJ2-2; D is possibly TRBD2 (7 bases). Germline CDR1 is MDHEN and CDR2 is SYDVKM. Between the trimmed V and J ends, which lost 3 bases and 7 bases, there was a span of 18 bases. CDR3 length equals 16 residues. CDR3 in DNA: TGTGCCAGCAGTTTCCGCGGGGGCTTTTCTATCGGGGAGCTGTTTTTT. Translating gives CASSFRGGFSIGELFF.

This clone was counted once. The J gene is TRBJ2-5, the V gene TRBV5-4; weak D call: TRBD1 (6 bases). V lost 4 bases and J 5 bases, leaving 15 bases between the germline ends. The CDR3 totals 14 residues. The V gene's germline CDR1 is SGHNT and CDR2 YYREEE (reference sequence). The CDR3 nucleotides read TGTGCCAGCAGCGACACAGGGCCCCCGGAGACCCAGTACTTC. Protein product: CASSDTGPPETQYF. Complete variable domain (other parts from reference TRBV5-4 and TRBJ2-5): ETGVTQSPTHLIKTRGQQVTLRCSSQSGHNTVSWYQQALGQGPQFIFQYYREEENGRGNFPPRFSGLQFPNYSSELNVNALELDDSALYLCASSDTGPPETQYFGPGTRLLVL.

V gene TRBV2 combines with J gene TRBJ2-3, with D uncertain. Germline V gene lookup returns CDR1 SNHLY and CDR2 FYNNEI. This CDR3 spans 12 amino acids. The V and J ends lost 3 bases and 5 bases respectively, with 6 bases between them. The CDR3 sequence: CASSDRVDTQYF. CDR3 nucleotides: TGTGCCAGCAGTGATCGGGTAGATACGCAGTATTTT.

V usage is TRBV19 and J usage is TRBJ1-2; D gene unclear. The V end lost 5 bases, the J end lost 12 bases, and 19 bases lay between the germline ends. This CDR3 region has 13 residues. Germline V gives CDR1 LNHDA, CDR2 SQIVND (reference sequence). The CDR3 is CASSPLGPRVDTF. Here the CDR3 DNA reads TGTGCCAGTAGTCCACTAGGCCCCCGGGTTGACACCTTC.

The chain carries TRBV27 and TRBJ2-7; D unclear. Germline V gives CDR1 MNHEY, CDR2 SMNVEV (reference sequence). The V end lost 3 bases, the J end lost 0 bases, and 6 bases lay between the germline ends. This CDR3 has 13 residues. The CDR3 region has the DNA TGTGCCAGCAGTTTTCGGAGCTCCTACGAGCAGTACTTC. As protein: CASSFRSSYEQYF.

The chain combines TRBV7-9 with TRBJ2-1; D possibly matches TRBD1 or TRBD2 (5 bases each). Germline V gene lookup returns CDR1 SEHNR and CDR2 FQNEAQ (reference sequence). This CDR3 has 13 amino acids. Trimming pared 3 bases from V and 7 bases from J, leaving 10 bases between. CDR3 in amino acids: CASSFGTPNEQFF. The CDR3 DNA sequence: TGTGCCAGCAGCTTTGGGACCCCGAATGAGCAGTTCTTC.

The genes are TRBV9 and TRBJ2-1; D not certain. CDR3 length: 12 residues. Per the germline V gene, CDR1 is SGDLS and CDR2 is YYNGEE. Trimming stripped 4 bases from V and 5 bases from J, with 7 bases between. In DNA form, the CDR3 reads TGTGCCAGCAGCCCCATCCACAATGAGCAGTTCTTC. It is translated as CASSPIHNEQFF.

The chain links TRBV2 to TRBJ1-4; D is unresolved. V lost 0 bases and J lost 7, with 9 bases in between. This CDR3 has 14 residues. CDR1 and CDR2 (germline): SNHLY, FYNNEI. The chain's CDR3 is CASSEAGWGEKLFF. Written as DNA, the CDR3 is TGTGCCAGCAGTGAAGCAGGCTGGGGTGAAAAACTGTTTTTT.

The CDR3 DNA sequence: TGCGCCAGCAGCGCCGGGACAGCCTACTACGAGCAGTACTTC. Encoded protein: CASSAGTAYYEQYF. This chain joins TRBV10-1 and TRBJ2-7, with 7 bases that match TRBD1. Germline assignment: CDR1 WNHNN and CDR2 SYGVQD (reference sequence). V was pared by 6 bases and J by 3 bases, with 8 bases of the junction left unmatched. The CDR3 sequence is 14 residues long.

This chain connects TRBV7-6 to TRBJ2-3; 7 bases agree with TRBD1. The CDR3 extends over 16 amino acids. V was clipped by 5 bases and J by 0 bases; unmatched bases: 8. From germline, CDR1 is SGHVS and CDR2 FNYEAQ. The CDR3 protein is CASSLDRESSTDTQYF. CDR3 sequence (DNA): TGTGCCAGCAGCCTCGACAGGGAAAGCAGCACAGATACGCAGTATTTT.